Listed below are T cell receptor beta chains from one sample, sequenced in a study of regulatory T cells in long-lasting Graves disease. TCRdb re-analysed the multiplex PCR reads in MiXCR, keeping a single row per CDR3 protein. The table includes 650,000 to 700,000 distinct CDR3 sequences, roughly 30% detected once. Here the sequenced sample was peripheral blood mononuclear cells (PBMCs), taken when the disease was refractory, from a patient treated with antithyroid drugs. Receptor source: a female donor with Graves disease. CDR3s include the opening cysteine and the closing phenylalanine or tryptophan. The D gene is left open where the match is weak. Clone size appears in some rows only: once, few, many, or a class for an expanded clone.

j_call | d_call | cdr3_length | clone_size | v_call | cdr3_nt | cdr3_aa
TRBJ1-5 | - | 13 | - | TRBV12-3/TRBV12-4 | TGTGCCAGCAGTTTAGAGTTCGATCAGCCCCAGCATTTT | CASSLEFDQPQHF
TRBJ1-2 | - | 14 | - | TRBV19 | TGTGCCAGTAGTATAGATCCCGCAGCCCGAGGCTACACCTTC | CASSIDPAARGYTF
TRBJ2-5 | - | 14 | few | TRBV18 | TGTGCCAGCTCACCACCGTCAGTTTGGGAGACCCAGTACTTC | CASSPPSVWETQYF
TRBJ1-2 | TRBD1 | 15 | - | TRBV28 | TGTGCCAGCAGTTTACCGGGACAGGGGCGCTATGGCTACACCTTC | CASSLPGQGRYGYTF
TRBJ1-1 | TRBD1 | 15 | - | TRBV5-1 | TGCGCCAGCAGCTTAACCCGGGACAGGGGCGCTGAAGCTTTCTTT | CASSLTRDRGAEAFF
TRBJ1-1 | - | 14 | - | TRBV5-4 | TGTGCCAGCAAGCAGACAGGTATGAACACTGAAGCTTTCTTT | CASKQTGMNTEAFF
TRBJ1-2 | - | 12 | few | TRBV6-1 | TGTGCCAGCCTGGGGTCCGGGTATGGCTACACCTTC | CASLGSGYGYTF
TRBJ1-2 | - | 16 | many | TRBV11-2 | TGTGCCAGCAGCCTGGACAGCCGGGCATTTTTATATGGCTACACCTTC | CASSLDSRAFLYGYTF
TRBJ1-1 | - | 16 | few | TRBV3-1 | TGTGCCAGCAGCCCTGACGGGGGCATCGGGAACACTGAAGCTTTCTTT | CASSPDGGIGNTEAFF
TRBJ2-7 | - | 13 | - | TRBV5-1 | TGCGCCAGCAGTCGAGACCCCTCCTACGAGCAGTACTTC | CASSRDPSYEQYF
TRBJ1-1 | - | 16 | many | TRBV28 | TGTGCCAGCAGAGGGATCCGCTCATTTACAAACACTGAAGCTTTCTTT | CASRGIRSFTNTEAFF
TRBJ1-5 | - | 15 | few | TRBV15 | TGTGCCACCAGCAGAGATCGAGGGGCGGGTCAGCCCCAGCATTTT | CATSRDRGAGQPQHF
TRBJ2-7 | TRBD1 | 14 | - | TRBV6-1 | TGTGCCAGCAGTCAGAGCAGGGGGTCCAACGAGCAGTACTTC | CASSQSRGSNEQYF
TRBJ1-1 | - | 13 | - | TRBV2 | TGTGCCAGCACTTCGGACAGTAACACTGAAGCTTTCTTT | CASTSDSNTEAFF
TRBJ1-6 | TRBD1 | 17 | - | TRBV5-1 | TGCGCCAGCAGCAGGATGGACAGGGGCCCTGGTAATTCACCCCTCCACTTT | CASSRMDRGPGNSPLHF
TRBJ1-6 | - | 13 | once | TRBV6-1 | TGTGCCAGCTTTCCCGGGGCCGGGGGGACCCTCCACTTT | CASFPGAGGTLHF
TRBJ2-6 | - | 18 | few | TRBV6-1 | TGTGCCAGCAGTCCACCCCGGGCAGGCAGCTCTGGGGCCAACGTCCTGACTTTC | CASSPPRAGSSGANVLTF
TRBJ2-7 | TRBD1 | 14 | many | TRBV12-3/TRBV12-4 | TGTGCCAGCAGTCTGGACAGGGGAAGGGACGAGCAGTACTTC | CASSLDRGRDEQYF
TRBJ1-4 | - | 11 | - | TRBV29-1 | TGCAGCGCCCGAAGTGCGGAAAAACTGTTTTTT | CSARSAEKLFF
TRBJ1-2 | - | 14 | many | TRBV12-3/TRBV12-4 | TGTGCCAGCAGTTTGCCCAGGGTGGGCTATGGCTACACCTTC | CASSLPRVGYGYTF
TRBJ1-5 | - | 13 | few | TRBV12-3/TRBV12-4 | TGTGCCAGCAGTTTTAATGGGAATCAGCCCCAGCATTTT | CASSFNGNQPQHF
TRBJ2-7 | TRBD2 | 16 | few | TRBV27 | TGTGCCAGCAGTTCGATTAGCGGGTCACAAAACTACGAGCAGTACTTC | CASSSISGSQNYEQYF
TRBJ2-3 | - | 14 | - | TRBV20-1 | TGCAGTGCTAGTAATGCGGATCGCACAGATACGCAGTATTTT | CSASNADRTDTQYF
TRBJ2-7 | - | 13 | few | TRBV20-1 | TGCAGTGCAACCGGGACGGACCCCCGAGAGCAGTACTTC | CSATGTDPREQYF
TRBJ2-7 | - | 15 | few | TRBV11-2 | TGTGCCAGCAGCTCCGCCCTTTTATGGGACTACGAGCAGTACTTC | CASSSALLWDYEQYF
TRBJ1-5 | - | 16 | few | TRBV18 | TGTGCCAGCTCCCCGAGCAGGGGCAGGGGCAATCAGCCCCAGCATTTT | CASSPSRGRGNQPQHF